Listed below are T cell receptor beta chains from one sample, sequenced in a study of T cells in pancreatic ductal adenocarcinoma. Sequencing was performed with immunoSEQ multiplex PCR; in TCRdb, only in-frame clones are kept and a portion is missing. Of over 85,000 clones in the sample, roughly 96% were seen once. Sample: PBMCs. These receptors originate from a human donor with pancreatic ductal adenocarcinoma. The CDR3 runs from the conserved cysteine through the conserved F or W. The D gene is left open where the match is weak. Not all rows give a size; the values are once, few, many and, for expanded clones, a class.

clone size,V gene,J gene,CDR3 length,D gene,CDR3 DNA,CDR3 protein
.,TRBV12-5,TRBJ2-2,14,.,TGTGCTAGTGGTTCCTCAAGCAGGACCGGGGAGCTGTTTTTT,CASGSSSRTGELFF
.,TRBV11-2,TRBJ2-1,13,.,TGTGCCAGCAGCTTAGGTGGAGGGGATGAGCAGTTCTTC,CASSLGGGDEQFF
.,TRBV6-5,TRBJ2-7,15,TRBD2,TGTGCCAGCAGTTACTCCGCTAGCGGGACGTACGAGCAGTACTTC,CASSYSASGTYEQYF
.,TRBV29-1,TRBJ2-7,14,TRBD1,TGCAGCGTCGCGTTCGGGACAGGGGACTACGAGCAGTACTTC,CSVAFGTGDYEQYF
.,TRBV19,TRBJ2-5,13,TRBD2,TGTGCCACGGGAGGGGGATCCAGGGAGACCCAGTACTTC,CATGGGSRETQYF
.,TRBV27,TRBJ2-1,15,TRBD2,TGTGCCAGCAGTTCCCTAGCGGGTCACTACAATGAGCAGTTCTTC,CASSSLAGHYNEQFF
.,TRBV5-5,TRBJ2-5,14,.,TGTGCCAGCAGCCCTTGGGGGACACAAGAGACCCAGTACTTC,CASSPWGTQETQYF
.,TRBV11-1,TRBJ2-1,14,TRBD2,TGTGCCAGCACCAGCGGGAGCTCCTACAATGAGCAGTTCTTC,CASTSGSSYNEQFF
.,TRBV4-3,TRBJ1-1,12,.,TGCGCCAGCAGCCAGAGGGGGAATGAAGCTTTCTTT,CASSQRGNEAFF
.,TRBV19,TRBJ1-2,14,TRBD1,TGTGCCAGTAGTATCCGGGACAGAGTATATGGCTACACCTTC,CASSIRDRVYGYTF
once,TRBV5-8,TRBJ2-7,16,.,TGTGCCAGCAGCTCTTTAGCAGGGGCAGGGCCCTACGAGCAGTACTTC,CASSSLAGAGPYEQYF
.,TRBV29-1,TRBJ2-7,14,TRBD2,TGCAGCGTTGAAGGCTTCGGACTAGCGGACGAGCAGTACTTC,CSVEGFGLADEQYF
.,TRBV5-4,TRBJ2-5,16,TRBD1,TGTGCCAGCAGCCTTAGAACAGGGGTTGGTGCAGAGACCCAGTACTTC,CASSLRTGVGAETQYF
.,TRBV6-6,TRBJ2-1,11,.,TGTGCCAGCAGTTACGGGGCAGAGCAGTTCTTC,CASSYGAEQFF
.,TRBV28,TRBJ2-7,17,TRBD2,TGTGCCAGCAGTTTACCTAGACTAGCGGACCACTCCTACGAGCAGTACTTC,CASSLPRLADHSYEQYF
.,TRBV28,TRBJ2-7,15,TRBD2,TGTGCCAGCAGTTTACCGGGCGGGAGTAACTACGAGCAGTACTTC,CASSLPGGSNYEQYF
.,TRBV5-6,TRBJ2-2,13,.,TGTGCCAGCAGCCCAAGCCAGGCCGGGGAGCTGTTTTTT,CASSPSQAGELFF
.,TRBV6-5,TRBJ2-7,15,TRBD2,TGTGCCAGCAGCCGCCGACTAGCGGGACCCTACGAGCAGTACTTC,CASSRRLAGPYEQYF
.,TRBV9,TRBJ2-3,14,.,TGTGCCAGCAGCGTAGCGGTGGGCACAGATACGCAGTATTTT,CASSVAVGTDTQYF
.,TRBV9,TRBJ2-2,15,.,TGTGCCAGCAGCGTAGGACTAATCAACACCGGGGAGCTGTTTTTT,CASSVGLINTGELFF
.,TRBV30,TRBJ2-7,11,.,TGTGCCTGGAGTTACACCTACGAGCAGTACTTC,CAWSYTYEQYF
.,TRBV5-1,TRBJ2-7,15,TRBD2,TGCGCCAGCAGCACGGGACTAGCGGGAGTCTACGAGCAGTACTTC,CASSTGLAGVYEQYF
.,TRBV5-1,TRBJ2-1,16,TRBD1,TGCGCCACCCGAACCTCTCCCGGGACAGGGACCAGTGAGCAGTTCTTC,CATRTSPGTGTSEQFF
.,TRBV11-3,TRBJ2-7,15,.,TGTGCCAGCAGCTTAGGGGCAGGGATGGAGAACGAGCAGTACTTC,CASSLGAGMENEQYF
.,TRBV30,TRBJ1-2,13,.,TGTGCCTGGAGTGTACAAGAGGGGGTTGGCTACACCTTC,CAWSVQEGVGYTF
.,TRBV6-5,TRBJ2-1,14,.,TGTGCCAGCAGTTACTCTTCAGGGTACCATGAGCAGTTCTTC,CASSYSSGYHEQFF
.,TRBV30,TRBJ2-7,12,.,TGTGCCTGGAGTGAGAGCTCCTACGAGCAGTACTTC,CAWSESSYEQYF
.,TRBV28,TRBJ2-7,12,.,TGTGCCAGCACACAGGGTCGGCACGAGCAGTACTTC,CASTQGRHEQYF
once,TRBV4-2,TRBJ2-3,18,.,TGTGCCAGCAGCCAAGATCGTATCGTCGGGACAGGCGGGGGTACGCAGTATTTT,CASSQDRIVGTGGGTQYF
.,TRBV7-9,TRBJ2-7,14,TRBD2,TGTGCCAGCAGCCCGGGACTAGCGGGGGGTGAGCAGTACTTC,CASSPGLAGGEQYF
.,TRBV6-1,TRBJ1-2,14,TRBD1,TGTGCCAGCAGTGAAGGGACAGGGATCAATGGCTACACCTTC,CASSEGTGINGYTF
.,TRBV29-1,TRBJ2-7,11,.,TGCAGCGTTCGAGCGTACCACGAGCAGTACTTC,CSVRAYHEQYF
.,TRBV19,TRBJ2-2,15,TRBD1,TGTGCCAGTAGGACCGGGACAGGGTCGACCGGGGAGCTGTTTTTT,CASRTGTGSTGELFF
.,TRBV6-5,TRBJ2-7,12,.,TGTGCCAGCTCCCACCCGGGGTTTGAGCAGTACTTC,CASSHPGFEQYF
.,TRBV9,TRBJ2-5,15,.,TGTGCCAGCAGCGCCGGAGGGACCACACAAGAGACCCAGTACTTC,CASSAGGTTQETQYF
.,TRBV29-1,TRBJ2-2,13,.,TGCAGCGTTGAGAGTGGTCGCACCGGGGAGCTGTTTTTT,CSVESGRTGELFF
.,TRBV10-3,TRBJ2-7,15,TRBD2,TGTGCCATCAGTGTAGGGGACTACCTTTCCTACGAGCAGTACTTC,CAISVGDYLSYEQYF
.,TRBV30,TRBJ2-7,16,.,TGTGCCTGGACCGGGACTTTCCGCAAGAGCTCCTACGAGCAGTACTTC,CAWTGTFRKSSYEQYF
.,TRBV4-2,TRBJ1-5,14,.,TGTGCCAGCAGCCAAGATAGTCAGGGTCAGCCCCAGCATTTT,CASSQDSQGQPQHF
.,TRBV19,TRBJ2-1,14,TRBD2,TGTGCCAGTCGTGTAGCGGGAGGTAACGATGAGCAGTTCTTC,CASRVAGGNDEQFF
.,TRBV30,TRBJ1-5,13,.,TGTGCCTGGAACGGGGGGGGCTTACAGCCCCAGCATTTT,CAWNGGGLQPQHF
.,TRBV5-1,TRBJ2-1,15,.,TGCGCCAGCAGCTTGATTGGGGGGTCCTACAATGAGCAGTTCTTC,CASSLIGGSYNEQFF
.,TRBV11-2,TRBJ1-5,14,.,TGTGCCAGCAGCTTCGGGAGCGAGGATCAGCCCCAGCATTTT,CASSFGSEDQPQHF
.,TRBV10-2,TRBJ1-4,16,.,TGCGCCAGCAGCCCTTTTAAAACAGCCCTGGGTGAAAAACTGTTTTTT,CASSPFKTALGEKLFF
.,TRBV2,TRBJ2-1,15,TRBD2,TGTGCCAGCAGTGAACTAGCGGGGACCTACAATGAGCAGTTCTTC,CASSELAGTYNEQFF
.,TRBV6-1,TRBJ2-2,15,TRBD1,TGTGCCAGCAGTGGGGACAGTCCACTCACCGGGGAGCTGTTTTTT,CASSGDSPLTGELFF
.,TRBV18,TRBJ2-5,14,TRBD2,TGTGCCAGCTCACCTCTAGCGGGACTAGAGACCCAGTACTTC,CASSPLAGLETQYF
.,TRBV7-2,TRBJ2-3,16,.,TGTGCCAGCAGCCCGAAACTAGCAACTAGCACAGATACGCAGTATTTT,CASSPKLATSTDTQYF
few,TRBV5-1,TRBJ2-5,14,TRBD2,TGCGCCAGCACCCGCTCTCGGGGAGGGGAGACCCAGTACTTC,CASTRSRGGETQYF
once,TRBV7-2,TRBJ2-5,14,TRBD1,TGTGCCAGCAGCTCGGGACAGGGGTTTGAGACCCAGTACTTC,CASSSGQGFETQYF
.,TRBV18,TRBJ2-5,14,TRBD2,TGTGCCAGCTCACGACTAGCCGCTCTAGGGACCCAGTACTTC,CASSRLAALGTQYF
.,TRBV7-3,TRBJ1-2,14,.,TGTGCCAGCAGCCCCTACGATGGGGGGAAAGGCTACACCTTC,CASSPYDGGKGYTF
.,TRBV7-9,TRBJ2-3,15,TRBD2,TGTGCCAGCAGCTTAGCACTAGCGGGAGTAGATACGCAGTATTTT,CASSLALAGVDTQYF